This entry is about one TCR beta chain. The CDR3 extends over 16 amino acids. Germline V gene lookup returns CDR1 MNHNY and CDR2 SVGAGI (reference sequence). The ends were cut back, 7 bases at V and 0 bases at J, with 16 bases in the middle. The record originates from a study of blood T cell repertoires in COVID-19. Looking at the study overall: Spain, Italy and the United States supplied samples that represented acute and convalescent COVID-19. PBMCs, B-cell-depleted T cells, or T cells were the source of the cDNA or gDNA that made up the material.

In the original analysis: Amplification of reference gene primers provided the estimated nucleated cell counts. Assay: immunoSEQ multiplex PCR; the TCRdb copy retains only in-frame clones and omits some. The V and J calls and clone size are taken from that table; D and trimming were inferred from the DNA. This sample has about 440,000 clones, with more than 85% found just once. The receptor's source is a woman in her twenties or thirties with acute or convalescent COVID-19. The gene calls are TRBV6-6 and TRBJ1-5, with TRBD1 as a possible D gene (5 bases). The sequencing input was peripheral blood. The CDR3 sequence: CASTGEGPYSNQPQHF. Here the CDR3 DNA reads TGTGCCAGCACTGGGGAGGGACCCTATAGCAATCAGCCCCAGCATTTT.